This T cell receptor beta chain was documented in a study of early T cells in non-severe SARS-CoV-2 infection. TCRdb independently ran MiXCR on the 5' RACE reads; one entry per CDR3 protein. The sample holds approximately 60,000 distinct CDR3 sequences, almost 9% seen once. This clonotype was counted many times. This TCR was sampled from an adult who was a healthcare worker with PCR-confirmed SARS-CoV-2 infection or an uninfected control (not recorded which). The starting material was whole blood, obtained at baseline.

For the CDR3, the DNA is TGTGCCAGCAGCTGGTTGGAAAATGAAAAACTGTTTTTT. This translates into CASSWLENEKLFF. This chain joins TRBV2 and TRBJ1-4; unclear D gene. Germline V gene data show CDR1 as SNHLY and CDR2 as FYNNEI. V lost 6 bases, J lost 5 bases, and 10 bases lay in between. This CDR3 has 13 amino acids.